What follows is one T cell receptor beta chain and its context. Its cognate antigen is unknown. The sample is drawn from a study of T cells in Graves' hyperthyroidism and ophthalmopathy. Overall study results and limits: In blood, most of the thyroid clonotypes expanded above 0.001 were also present.

Trimming at V came to 11 bases and at J to 4 bases, leaving 12 bases not matched to a gene. This CDR3 is 15 amino acids long. The germline gives CDR1 LGHNA, CDR2 YNFKEQ. The TCR beta CDR3 regions underwent amplification using RNA transcripts as the source. The study used the HTBI primer set for a first-round RT-PCR of the TCR CDR3. TCRdb processed the multiplex PCR reads anew with MiXCR; each CDR3 protein has one entry. The repertoire holds 300,000 to 350,000 distinct CDR3 sequences, with roughly 23% as singletons. This TCR was sampled from a woman aged 45-59 years with Graves' hyperthyroidism. The sample comprised blood. The rearrangement joins TRBV4-2 to TRBJ2-2; 8 bases match TRBD2. In DNA, the CDR3 is TGTGCCTGGAGTGAAGCGGGGGCCTCCACCGGGGAGCTGTTTTTT. The encoded protein is CAWSEAGASTGELFF.